This T cell receptor beta chain emerged from a study of blood T cells in healthy people across ages. Whole-study results and caveats: Versus aged donors, long-lived donors had higher diversity and more naive CD4+ cells. Roughly linearly, TCR beta diversity per million T cells fell as age increased.

The use of a sample-barcoded 5' primer and a J-beta primer mix characterized a second PCR of roughly 6 to 11 cycles. TCRdb independently ran MiXCR on the 5' RACE reads; one entry per CDR3 protein. Of about 1.8 million distinct CDR3 sequences in the sample, less than 50% were seen once. Germline CDR1 reads MNHEY; CDR2 reads SVGAGI. The CDR3 has 12 amino acids. With 3 bases clipped from V and 10 bases from J, the junction kept 2 bases outside the gene matches. This clonotype was counted a few times. The target antigen is unknown. The receptor was isolated from a middle-aged woman in good health. The chain has TRBV6-5 and TRBJ2-1; TRBD1 matches 8 bases. Sequencing was performed on blood. The CDR3 region is CASSYQGAEQFF. DNA of the CDR3: TGTGCCAGCAGTTATCAGGGGGCCGAGCAGTTCTTC.